Listed below are T cell receptor beta chains from one sample, sequenced in a study of CD8+ T cells in alopecia areata. Libraries were prepared by immunoSEQ multiplex PCR; TCRdb keeps only in-frame clonotypes and omits some of them. The sample holds 220,000 or so clones; approximately 52% are singletons and the top ten take just over 0.45%. Sequenced here: CD4+ T cells sorted from blood, sampled at week 0. These receptors came from a human donor with alopecia areata. CDR3s include the opening cysteine and the closing phenylalanine or tryptophan. A D gene is named only where the DNA matches it firmly. Clone size is not always given. Where it is, it says once, few, many or a class for expanded clones.

J,V,size,D,DNA,CDR3
TRBJ2-3,TRBV7-2,.,TRBD1,TGTGCCAGCAGCCAGTTGACAGGGCTACGAAACACAGATACGCAGTATTTT,CASSQLTGLRNTDTQYF
TRBJ2-2,TRBV2,.,.,TGTGCCAGCACCGCTAGCGACGTTACCGGGGAGCTGTTTTTT,CASTASDVTGELFF
TRBJ2-2,TRBV15,.,.,TGTGCCACCAGCCGACGTGAGGGGGAGCTGTTTTTT,CATSRREGELFF
TRBJ1-3,TRBV4-1,.,.,TGCGCCAGCAGCCAAGGTACAGGGACCTTAGGAAACACCATATATTTT,CASSQGTGTLGNTIYF
TRBJ1-5,TRBV25-1,few,.,TGTGCCAGCAGTGAAGACACCGGGCGGGGGCCCCAGCATTTT,CASSEDTGRGPQHF
TRBJ1-2,TRBV13,.,TRBD1,TGTGCCAGCAGCTCAGACAGGGGGAACTATGGCTACACCTTC,CASSSDRGNYGYTF
TRBJ1-2,TRBV5-4,.,.,TGTGCCAGCAGCCATCAGGGAGATGGCTACACCTTC,CASSHQGDGYTF
TRBJ2-2,TRBV9,.,.,TGTGCCAGCAGCGTAGAATCACCGCTCAACACCGGGGAGCTGTTTTTT,CASSVESPLNTGELFF
TRBJ2-4,TRBV4-2,.,.,TGTGCCAGCAGCCAAGAGAAGGGGTCAAACATTCAGTACTTC,CASSQEKGSNIQYF
TRBJ2-7,TRBV5-1,.,TRBD1,TGCGCCAGCAGCGGCGGGACAGGGACCCCTTCAAGCTACTTC,CASSGGTGTPSSYF